This T cell receptor beta chain was recovered during a study of cytomegalovirus exposure and HLA in healthy donors. Notes on this clone: The antigen remains unidentified.

PCR was performed using 60 Vbeta and 13 Jbeta primers. Using immunoSEQ multiplex PCR, the repertoire was profiled, and TCRdb retains in-frame clones only, with some absent. The table records around 110,000 clones, roughly 66% of them present only once. Study-wide results and caveats: Near-uniform donor sequencing depth was presumed by presence/absence analyses. An analysis that was carried out later associated 16,951 TCR beta sequences with HLA alleles at 0.05 false discovery rate.

As for the donors, each was a healthy bone marrow donor. The V and J ends lost 6 bases and 4 bases respectively, with 7 bases between them. Germline CDR1 MNHEY, CDR2 SVGAGI. The CDR3 length is 12 residues. The sequenced material came from PBMCs. The origin of this receptor is a woman in her 30s in good health and CMV-seronegative. The chain uses TRBV6-5 and TRBJ2-1; D is undetermined. CDR3 amino acids: CASSSTYNEQFF. In nucleotides, the CDR3 is TGTGCCAGCAGCTCTACTTACAATGAGCAGTTCTTC.